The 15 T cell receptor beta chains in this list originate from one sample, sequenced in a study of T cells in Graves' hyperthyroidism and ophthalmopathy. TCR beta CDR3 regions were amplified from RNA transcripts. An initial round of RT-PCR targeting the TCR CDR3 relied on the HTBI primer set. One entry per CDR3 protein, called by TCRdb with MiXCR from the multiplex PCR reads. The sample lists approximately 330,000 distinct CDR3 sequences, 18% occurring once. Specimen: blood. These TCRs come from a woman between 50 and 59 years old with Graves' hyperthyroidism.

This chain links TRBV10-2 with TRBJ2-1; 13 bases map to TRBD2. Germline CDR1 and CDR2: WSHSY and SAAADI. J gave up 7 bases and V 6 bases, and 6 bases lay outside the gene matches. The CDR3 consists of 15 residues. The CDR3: CASSGTSGIGNEQFF. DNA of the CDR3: TGCGCCAGCAGCGGGACTAGCGGGATCGGTAATGAGCAGTTCTTC.

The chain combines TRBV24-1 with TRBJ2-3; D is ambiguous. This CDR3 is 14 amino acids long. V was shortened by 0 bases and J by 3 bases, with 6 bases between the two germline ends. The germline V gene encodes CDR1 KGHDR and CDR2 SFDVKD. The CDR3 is CATSDLGVTDTQYF. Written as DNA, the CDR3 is TGTGCCACCAGTGATTTGGGTGTTACAGATACGCAGTATTTT.

This chain's CDR3 is CASSLIGDSGELFF. CDR3 nucleotides: TGTGCCAGCAGCTTAATTGGTGATTCCGGGGAGCTGTTTTTT. The rearrangement links TRBV7-9 to TRBJ2-2; D is undetermined. This CDR3 has 14 residues. Trimming shortened V by 2 bases and J by 6 bases, and 10 bases separated the two germline ends. Germline CDR1 and CDR2: SEHNR and FQNEAQ (reference sequence).

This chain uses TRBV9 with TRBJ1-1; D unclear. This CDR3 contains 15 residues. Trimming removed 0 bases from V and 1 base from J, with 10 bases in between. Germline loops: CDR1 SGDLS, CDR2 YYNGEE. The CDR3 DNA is TGTGCCAGCAGCGTAGAAGGAGACCCGAACACTGAAGCTTTCTTT. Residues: CASSVEGDPNTEAFF.

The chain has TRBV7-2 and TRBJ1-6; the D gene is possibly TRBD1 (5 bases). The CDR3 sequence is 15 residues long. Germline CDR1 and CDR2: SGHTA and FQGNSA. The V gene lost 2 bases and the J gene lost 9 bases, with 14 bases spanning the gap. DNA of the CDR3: TGTGCCAGCAGCTTATCAGGGAGCCGTGGTTCACCCCTCCACTTT. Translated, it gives CASSLSGSRGSPLHF.

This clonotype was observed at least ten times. The CDR3 reads CASSLLAAYNEQFF. DNA for the CDR3: TGCGCCAGCAGCTTGCTAGCGGCCTACAATGAGCAGTTCTTC. The chain uses TRBV5-1 and TRBJ2-1; TRBD2 matches at 7 bases. With V trimmed by 1 base and J by 2 bases, 0 bases remained unmatched. Germline CDR1 SGHRS, CDR2 YFSETQ. This CDR3 has 14 amino acids.

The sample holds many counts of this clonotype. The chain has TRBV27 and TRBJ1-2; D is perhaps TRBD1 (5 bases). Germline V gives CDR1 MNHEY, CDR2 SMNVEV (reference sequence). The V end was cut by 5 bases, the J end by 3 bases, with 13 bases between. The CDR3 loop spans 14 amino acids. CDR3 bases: TGTGCCAGCAGTCCTGTGCAGGGACACTATGGCTACACCTTC. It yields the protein CASSPVQGHYGYTF.

The CDR3 DNA is TGTGCCAGCAGCTTTAAGTCGGTGGCAGGGTGGGATACGCAGTATTTT. It encodes CASSFKSVAGWDTQYF. This sequence joins TRBV7-9 and TRBJ2-3; D might be TRBD1 (5 bases). CDR3 length: 16 residues. Trimming took 3 bases from V and 6 from J, leaving 19 bases between them. Germline lookup yields CDR1 SEHNR and CDR2 FQNEAQ (reference sequence).

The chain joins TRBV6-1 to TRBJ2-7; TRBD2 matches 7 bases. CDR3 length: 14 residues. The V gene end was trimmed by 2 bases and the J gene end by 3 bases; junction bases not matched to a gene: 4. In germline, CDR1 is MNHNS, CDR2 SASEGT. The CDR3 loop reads CASSESWEGYEQYF. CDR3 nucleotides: TGTGCCAGCAGTGAATCGTGGGAGGGCTACGAGCAGTACTTC.

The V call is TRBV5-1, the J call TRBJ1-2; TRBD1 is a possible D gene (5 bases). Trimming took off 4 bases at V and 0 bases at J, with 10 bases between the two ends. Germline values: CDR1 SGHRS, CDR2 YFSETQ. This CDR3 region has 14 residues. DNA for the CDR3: TGCGCCAGCAGCAGAGGGGAGGCTAACTATGGCTACACCTTC. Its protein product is CASSRGEANYGYTF.

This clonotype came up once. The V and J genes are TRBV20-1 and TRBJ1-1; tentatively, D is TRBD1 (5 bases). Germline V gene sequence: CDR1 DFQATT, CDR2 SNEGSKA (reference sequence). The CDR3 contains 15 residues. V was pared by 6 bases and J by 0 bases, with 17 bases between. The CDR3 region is CSASHRRAVNTEAFF. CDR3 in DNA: TGCAGTGCCTCCCACCGCAGGGCCGTGAACACTGAAGCTTTCTTT.

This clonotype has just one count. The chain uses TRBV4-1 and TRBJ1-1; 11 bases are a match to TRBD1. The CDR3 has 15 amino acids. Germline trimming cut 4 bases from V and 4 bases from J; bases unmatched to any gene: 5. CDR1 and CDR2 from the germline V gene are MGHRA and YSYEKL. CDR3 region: CASSRLGTGGTEAFF. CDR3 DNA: TGCGCCAGCAGCCGCCTAGGGACAGGGGGCACTGAAGCTTTCTTT.

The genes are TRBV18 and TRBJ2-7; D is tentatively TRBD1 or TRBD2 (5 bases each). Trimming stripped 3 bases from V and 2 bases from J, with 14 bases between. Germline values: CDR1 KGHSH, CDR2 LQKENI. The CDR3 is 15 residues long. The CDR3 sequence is CASSPGVGVPYEQYV. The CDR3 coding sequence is TGTGCCAGCTCACCGGGGGTAGGGGTCCCCTACGAGCAGTACGTC.

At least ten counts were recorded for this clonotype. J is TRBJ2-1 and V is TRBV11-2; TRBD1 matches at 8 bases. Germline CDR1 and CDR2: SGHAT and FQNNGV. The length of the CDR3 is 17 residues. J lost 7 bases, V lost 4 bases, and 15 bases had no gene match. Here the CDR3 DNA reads TGTGCCAGCAGCTCGAGACAGGGGCGAGGGGGTAAAAATGAGCAGTTCTTC. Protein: CASSSRQGRGGKNEQFF.

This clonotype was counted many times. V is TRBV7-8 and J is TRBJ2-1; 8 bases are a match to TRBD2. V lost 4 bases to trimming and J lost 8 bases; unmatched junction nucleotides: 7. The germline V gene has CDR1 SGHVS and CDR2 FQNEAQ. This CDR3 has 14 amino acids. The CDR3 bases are TGTGCCAGCAGCTCGAGGACTAGCCGGGATGAGCAGTTCTTC. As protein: CASSSRTSRDEQFF. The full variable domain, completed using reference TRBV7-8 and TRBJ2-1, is GAGVSQSPRYKVAKRGQDVALRCDPISGHVSLFWYQQALGQGPEFLTYFQNEAQLDKSGLPSDRFFAERPEGSVSTLKIQRTQQEDSAVYLCASSSRTSRDEQFFGPGTRLTVL.